The sequence of this TCR beta chain was determined in a study of blood T cell repertoires in COVID-19. Looking at the study overall: T cells, B-cell-depleted T cells, or PBMCs supplied cDNA or gDNA.

As handled by the study authors: Reference gene primer amplification yielded estimated nucleated cell counts. Assay: immunoSEQ multiplex PCR; the TCRdb copy retains only in-frame clones and omits some. V, J and clone size are taken as reported in that table, and D and trimming were inferred from the DNA itself. The sample has around 130,000 clones, more than 75% seen once. Germline V gene data show CDR1 as KGHSH and CDR2 as LQKENI. The CDR3 runs 17 residues. The ends lost 2 bases at V and 6 bases at J; junction bases unmatched: 9. This sequence was found in a woman aged 45 to 65 with acute or convalescent COVID-19. The specimen sequenced was peripheral blood. The rearrangement uses TRBV18 and TRBJ2-1, with TRBD1 matching 11 bases. Written as DNA, the CDR3 is TGTGCCAGCTCACCATTAGCTTCGGGACAGGGGGGCAATGAGCAGTTCTTC. The encoded protein is CASSPLASGQGGNEQFF.